A selection of T cell receptor beta chains follows, all from one sample in a study of control samples from healthy donors and cancer patients. Assay: immunoSEQ multiplex PCR; the TCRdb copy retains only in-frame clones and omits some. Of 70,000 to 90,000 clones listed, approximately 94% are singletons. Sequenced: blood. These receptors were obtained from a woman aged 18-29 years in good health. Both conserved end residues are part of each CDR3. D genes are given only for firm matches. Clone size is shown for a subset of rows, as once, few, many or a class of expanded clone.

size: .; J: TRBJ1-6; V: TRBV18; D: .; DNA: TGTGCCAGCTCACCACGAAGTTGGGGAAATTCACCCCTCCACTTT; CDR3: CASSPRSWGNSPLHF
size: .; J: TRBJ1-1; V: TRBV14; D: .; DNA: TGTGCCAGCAGCCAAGTTGGAGGCTTCACTGAAGCTTTCTTT; CDR3: CASSQVGGFTEAFF
size: .; J: TRBJ2-7; V: TRBV25-1; D: .; DNA: TGTGCCAGCAGTCCGAGCTACGAGCAGTACTTC; CDR3: CASSPSYEQYF
size: .; J: TRBJ1-1; V: TRBV6-5; D: .; DNA: TGTGCCAGCAGGGGCAGTGGGAACACTGAAGCTTTCTTT; CDR3: CASRGSGNTEAFF
size: .; J: TRBJ1-1; V: TRBV9; D: .; DNA: TGTGCCAGCAGCGTAGGTTGGGGATCTATGAACACTGAAGCTTTCTTT; CDR3: CASSVGWGSMNTEAFF
size: .; J: TRBJ1-1; V: TRBV27; D: .; DNA: TGTGCCAGCAGATCCGGGACTGAAGCTTTCTTT; CDR3: CASRSGTEAFF
size: .; J: TRBJ2-5; V: TRBV5-1; D: TRBD1; DNA: TGCGCCAGCAGGGTGGGACAGGGGGAAGAGACCCAGTACTTC; CDR3: CASRVGQGEETQYF
size: .; J: TRBJ1-5; V: TRBV25-1; D: .; DNA: TGTGCCAGCAGTGTATCAGGGGTAACTCAGCCCCAGCATTTT; CDR3: CASSVSGVTQPQHF
size: .; J: TRBJ2-2; V: TRBV15; D: .; DNA: TGTGCCACCAGCAGAGAACGTTTCGGGGAGCTGTTTTTT; CDR3: CATSRERFGELFF
size: .; J: TRBJ2-7; V: TRBV14; D: TRBD1; DNA: TGTGCCAGCAGCCAAGCCCCACAGAAGACAGGGAGAATATACGAGCAGTACTTC; CDR3: CASSQAPQKTGRIYEQYF
size: .; J: TRBJ1-6; V: TRBV9; D: .; DNA: TGTGCCAGCAGCGTAGCTGTTTCACCCCTCCACTTT; CDR3: CASSVAVSPLHF
size: .; J: TRBJ1-4; V: TRBV4-1; D: .; DNA: TGCGCCAGCAGCCAGATTTTGGGAAAACTGTTTTTT; CDR3: CASSQILGKLFF
size: .; J: TRBJ1-6; V: TRBV28; D: .; DNA: TGTGCCAGCAGTAGAACCGTCGCCGGAGGCCGAGGTTCAAATTCACCCCTCCACTTT; CDR3: CASSRTVAGGRGSNSPLHF
size: .; J: TRBJ2-3; V: TRBV9; D: TRBD1; DNA: TGTGCCAGCAGCCCCCAGACAGGGGACCCCACAGATACGCAGTATTTT; CDR3: CASSPQTGDPTDTQYF
size: .; J: TRBJ2-4; V: TRBV11-2; D: .; DNA: TGTGCCAGCAGCTTAGCTCCCTTGACAGAAAACATTCAGTACTTC; CDR3: CASSLAPLTENIQYF
size: once; J: TRBJ2-5; V: TRBV9; D: TRBD2; DNA: TGTGCCAGCAGCACCGGGACTACTCAAGAGACCCAGTACTTC; CDR3: CASSTGTTQETQYF
size: .; J: TRBJ1-1; V: TRBV7-9; D: TRBD1; DNA: TGTGCCGGCAGCTTACGGGGGACAGGTAACACTGAAGCTTTCTTT; CDR3: CAGSLRGTGNTEAFF
size: .; J: TRBJ2-7; V: TRBV7-9; D: TRBD2; DNA: TGTGCCAGCAGCCCAAGCACTAGCGGGAGGAAAGAGCAGTACTTC; CDR3: CASSPSTSGRKEQYF
size: .; J: TRBJ1-5; V: TRBV25-1; D: TRBD1; DNA: TGTGCCAGCATCCGCAGGGGGGCCCGGAATAGCAATCAGCCCCAGCATTTT; CDR3: CASIRRGARNSNQPQHF
size: .; J: TRBJ2-1; V: TRBV19; D: .; DNA: TGTGCCAGTAGCGGGAGACCCTACAATGAGCAGTTCTTC; CDR3: CASSGRPYNEQFF
size: .; J: TRBJ2-5; V: TRBV4-3; D: .; DNA: TGCGCCAGCAGCCAAGATCTAGTCGAGACCCAGTACTTC; CDR3: CASSQDLVETQYF
size: .; J: TRBJ1-6; V: TRBV5-1; D: .; DNA: TGCGCCAGCAGCTCGACCAGGGAGGGAGGGTATAATTCACCCCTCCACTTT; CDR3: CASSSTREGGYNSPLHF